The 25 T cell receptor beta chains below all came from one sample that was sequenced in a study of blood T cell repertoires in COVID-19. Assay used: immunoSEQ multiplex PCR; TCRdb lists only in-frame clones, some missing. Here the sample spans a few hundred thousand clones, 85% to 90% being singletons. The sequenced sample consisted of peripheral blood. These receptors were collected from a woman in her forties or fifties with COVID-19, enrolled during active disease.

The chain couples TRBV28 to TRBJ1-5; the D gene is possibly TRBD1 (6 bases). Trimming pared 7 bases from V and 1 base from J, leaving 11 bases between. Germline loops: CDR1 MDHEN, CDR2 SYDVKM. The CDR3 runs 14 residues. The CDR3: CASNQRGSNQPQHF. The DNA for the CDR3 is TGTGCCAGCAACCAGAGGGGGAGCAATCAGCCCCAGCATTTT.

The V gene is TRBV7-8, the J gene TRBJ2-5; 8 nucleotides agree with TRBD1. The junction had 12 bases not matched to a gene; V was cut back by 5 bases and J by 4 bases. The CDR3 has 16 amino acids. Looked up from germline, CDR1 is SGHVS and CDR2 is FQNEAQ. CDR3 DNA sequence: TGTGCCAGCAGCCGATACCCACAGGGGGTGAGAGAGACCCAGTACTTC. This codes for CASSRYPQGVRETQYF.

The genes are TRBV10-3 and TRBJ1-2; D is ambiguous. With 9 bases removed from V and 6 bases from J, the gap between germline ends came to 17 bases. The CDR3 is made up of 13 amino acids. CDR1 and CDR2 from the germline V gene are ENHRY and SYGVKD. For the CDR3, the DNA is TGTGCCATTGACCCGGGAGGCGCGCATGGCTACACCTTC. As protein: CAIDPGGAHGYTF.

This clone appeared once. CDR3 sequence: CASSILDSNQPQHF. The CDR3 DNA follows: TGTGCCAGCAGTATTTTAGATAGCAATCAGCCCCAGCATTTT. J is TRBJ1-5 and V is TRBV6-5; no clear D gene. V dropped 5 bases and J dropped 0 bases, with 8 bases sitting between them. The CDR3 has 14 residues. Germline CDR1 MNHEY, CDR2 SVGAGI.

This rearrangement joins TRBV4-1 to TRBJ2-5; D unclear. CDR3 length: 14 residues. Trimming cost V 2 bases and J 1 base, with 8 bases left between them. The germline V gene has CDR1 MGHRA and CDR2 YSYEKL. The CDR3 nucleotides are TGCGCCAGCAGCCAACTAGGCTTCCAAGAGACCCAGTACTTC. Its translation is CASSQLGFQETQYF.

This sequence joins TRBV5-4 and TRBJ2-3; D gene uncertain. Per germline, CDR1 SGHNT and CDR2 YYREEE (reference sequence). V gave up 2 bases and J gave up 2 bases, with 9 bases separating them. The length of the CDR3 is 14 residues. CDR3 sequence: CASSFWLLTDTQYF. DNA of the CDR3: TGTGCCAGCAGCTTCTGGCTGCTCACAGATACGCAGTATTTT.

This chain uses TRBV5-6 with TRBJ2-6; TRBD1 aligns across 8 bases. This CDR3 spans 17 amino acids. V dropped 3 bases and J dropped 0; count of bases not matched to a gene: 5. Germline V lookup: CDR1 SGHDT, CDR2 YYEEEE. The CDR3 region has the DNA TGTGCCAGCAGCTGGGGACAGGTTAACTCTGGGGCCAACGTCCTGACTTTC. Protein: CASSWGQVNSGANVLTF.

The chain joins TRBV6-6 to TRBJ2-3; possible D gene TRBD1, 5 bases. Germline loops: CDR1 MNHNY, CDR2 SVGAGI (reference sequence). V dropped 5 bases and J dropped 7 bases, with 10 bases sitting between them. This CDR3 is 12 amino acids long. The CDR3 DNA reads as TGTGCCAGCAGTACCGACAGCTATACGCAGTATTTT. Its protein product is CASSTDSYTQYF.

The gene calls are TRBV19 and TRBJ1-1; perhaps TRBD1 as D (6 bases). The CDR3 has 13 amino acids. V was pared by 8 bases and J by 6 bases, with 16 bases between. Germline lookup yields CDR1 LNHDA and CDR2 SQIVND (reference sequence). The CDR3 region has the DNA TGTGCCAGTCGTCCCGGGGGGGCCGCTGAAGCTTTCTTT. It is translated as CASRPGGAAEAFF.

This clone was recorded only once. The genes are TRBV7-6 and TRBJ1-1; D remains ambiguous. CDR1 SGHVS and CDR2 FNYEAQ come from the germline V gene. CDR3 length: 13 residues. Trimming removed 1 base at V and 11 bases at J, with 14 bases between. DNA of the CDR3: TGTGCCAGCAGCTTAGGCGGCAGCCTGAAGGCTTTCTTT. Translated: CASSLGGSLKAFF.

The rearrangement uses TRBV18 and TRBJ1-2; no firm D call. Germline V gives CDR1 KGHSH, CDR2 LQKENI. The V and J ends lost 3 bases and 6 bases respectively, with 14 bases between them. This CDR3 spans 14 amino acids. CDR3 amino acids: CASSPQIVADGYTF. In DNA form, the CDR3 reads TGTGCCAGCTCACCCCAGATTGTAGCGGATGGCTACACCTTC.

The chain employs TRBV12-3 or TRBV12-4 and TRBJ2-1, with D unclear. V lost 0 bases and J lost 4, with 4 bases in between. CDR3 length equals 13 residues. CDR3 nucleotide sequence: TGTGCCAGCAGTTTAGCCACATACAATGAGCAGTTCTTC. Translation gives CASSLATYNEQFF.

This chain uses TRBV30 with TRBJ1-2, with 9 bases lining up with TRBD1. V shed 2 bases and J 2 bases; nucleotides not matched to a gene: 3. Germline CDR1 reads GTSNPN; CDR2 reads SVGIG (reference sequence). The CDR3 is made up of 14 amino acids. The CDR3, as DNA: TGTGCCTGGAGTCCGGGACAGGGAAACTATGGCTACACCTTC. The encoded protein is CAWSPGQGNYGYTF.

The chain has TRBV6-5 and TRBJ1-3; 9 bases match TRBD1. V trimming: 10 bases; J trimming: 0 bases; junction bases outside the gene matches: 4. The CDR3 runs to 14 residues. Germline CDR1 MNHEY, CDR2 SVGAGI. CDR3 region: CATQGALSGNTIYF. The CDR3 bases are TGTGCCACACAGGGGGCCCTCTCTGGAAACACCATATATTTT.

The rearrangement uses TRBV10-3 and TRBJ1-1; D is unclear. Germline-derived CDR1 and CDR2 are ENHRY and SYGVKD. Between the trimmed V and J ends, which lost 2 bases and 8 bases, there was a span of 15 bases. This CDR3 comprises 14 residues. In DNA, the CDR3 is TGTGCCATCAGTGAGCTCCGACACGATCAAGAAGCTTTCTTT. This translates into CAISELRHDQEAFF.

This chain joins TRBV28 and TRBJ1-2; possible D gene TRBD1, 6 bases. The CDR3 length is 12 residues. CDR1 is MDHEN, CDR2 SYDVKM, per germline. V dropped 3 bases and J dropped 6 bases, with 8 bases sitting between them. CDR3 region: CASSFPGDGYTF. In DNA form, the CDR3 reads TGTGCCAGCAGTTTCCCAGGGGATGGCTACACCTTC.

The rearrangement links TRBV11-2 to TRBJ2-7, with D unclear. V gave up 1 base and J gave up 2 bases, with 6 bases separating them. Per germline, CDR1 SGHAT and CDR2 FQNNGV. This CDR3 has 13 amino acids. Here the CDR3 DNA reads TGTGCCAGCAGCTTAGTGCCGGCCTACGAGCAGTACTTC. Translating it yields CASSLVPAYEQYF.

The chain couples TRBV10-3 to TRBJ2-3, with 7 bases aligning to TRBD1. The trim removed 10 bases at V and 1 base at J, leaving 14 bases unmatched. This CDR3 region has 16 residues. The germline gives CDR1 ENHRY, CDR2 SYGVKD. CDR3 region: CATQSVTGKGTDTQYF. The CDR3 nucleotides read TGTGCCACCCAGAGCGTGACAGGGAAAGGCACAGATACGCAGTATTTT.

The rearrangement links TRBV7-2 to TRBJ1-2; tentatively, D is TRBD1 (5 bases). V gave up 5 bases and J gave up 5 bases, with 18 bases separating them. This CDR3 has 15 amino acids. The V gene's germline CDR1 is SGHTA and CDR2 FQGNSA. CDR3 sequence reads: CASSITPWGGYGYTF. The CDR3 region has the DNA TGTGCCAGCAGCATAACCCCGTGGGGGGGATATGGCTACACCTTC.

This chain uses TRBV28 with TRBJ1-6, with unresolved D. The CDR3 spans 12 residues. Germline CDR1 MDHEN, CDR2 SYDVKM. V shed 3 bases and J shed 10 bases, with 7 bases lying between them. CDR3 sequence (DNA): TGTGCCAGCAGTTTCGGTTTATCACCCCTCCACTTT. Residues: CASSFGLSPLHF.

The DNA of the CDR3 is TGTGCCAGCAGTTCCACCGGGACATTGAACACTGAAGCTTTCTTT. Its protein product is CASSSTGTLNTEAFF. V usage is TRBV28 and J usage is TRBJ1-1; TRBD1 might be the D (6 bases). This CDR3 has 15 amino acids. Germline CDR1 reads MDHEN; CDR2 reads SYDVKM. V lost 4 bases and J 0 bases, leaving 12 bases between the germline ends.

CDR3 nucleotides: TGTGCCAGCAGTTTACCGACTAGCGGGGGGGCCCGGACAGATACGCAGTATTTT. It codes for CASSLPTSGGARTDTQYF. This chain links TRBV28 with TRBJ2-3; TRBD2 agrees at 14 bases. Per germline, CDR1 MDHEN and CDR2 SYDVKM. After removal of 2 bases from V and 3 bases from J, the junction contained 7 bases not matched to a gene. The CDR3 runs to 18 residues.

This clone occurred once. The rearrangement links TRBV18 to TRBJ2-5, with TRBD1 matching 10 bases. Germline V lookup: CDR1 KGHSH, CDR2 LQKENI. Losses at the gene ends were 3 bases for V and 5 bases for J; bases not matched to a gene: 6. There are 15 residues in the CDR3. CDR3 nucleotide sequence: TGTGCCAGCTCACCTCGACAGGGGGCAATGGAGACCCAGTACTTC. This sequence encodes CASSPRQGAMETQYF.

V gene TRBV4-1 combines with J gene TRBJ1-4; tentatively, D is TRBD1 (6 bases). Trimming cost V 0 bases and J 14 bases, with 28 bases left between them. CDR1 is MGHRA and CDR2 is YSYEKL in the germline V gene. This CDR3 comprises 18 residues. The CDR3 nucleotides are TGCGCCAGCAGCCAAGAGGGTGGCCCAGGGGCTCCGGATCCCAGGCTGTTTTTT. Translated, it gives CASSQEGGPGAPDPRLFF.

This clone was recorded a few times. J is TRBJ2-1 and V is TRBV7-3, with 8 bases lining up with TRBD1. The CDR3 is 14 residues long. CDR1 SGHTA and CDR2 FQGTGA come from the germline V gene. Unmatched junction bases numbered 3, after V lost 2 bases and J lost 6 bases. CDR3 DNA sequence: TGTGCCAGCAGCTTACAGGGGGCCCTCAATGAGCAGTTCTTC. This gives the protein CASSLQGALNEQFF.